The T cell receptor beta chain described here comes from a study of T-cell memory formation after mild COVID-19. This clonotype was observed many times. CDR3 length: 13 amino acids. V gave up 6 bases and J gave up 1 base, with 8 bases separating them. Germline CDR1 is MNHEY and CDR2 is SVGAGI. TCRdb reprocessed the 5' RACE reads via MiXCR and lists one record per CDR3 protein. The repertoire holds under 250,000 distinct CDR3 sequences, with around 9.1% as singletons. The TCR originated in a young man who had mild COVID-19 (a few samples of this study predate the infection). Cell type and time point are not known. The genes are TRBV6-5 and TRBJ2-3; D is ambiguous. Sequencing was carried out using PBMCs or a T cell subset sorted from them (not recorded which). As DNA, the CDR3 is TGTGCCAGCAGCTTTCCGGGCACAGATACGCAGTATTTT. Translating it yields CASSFPGTDTQYF.